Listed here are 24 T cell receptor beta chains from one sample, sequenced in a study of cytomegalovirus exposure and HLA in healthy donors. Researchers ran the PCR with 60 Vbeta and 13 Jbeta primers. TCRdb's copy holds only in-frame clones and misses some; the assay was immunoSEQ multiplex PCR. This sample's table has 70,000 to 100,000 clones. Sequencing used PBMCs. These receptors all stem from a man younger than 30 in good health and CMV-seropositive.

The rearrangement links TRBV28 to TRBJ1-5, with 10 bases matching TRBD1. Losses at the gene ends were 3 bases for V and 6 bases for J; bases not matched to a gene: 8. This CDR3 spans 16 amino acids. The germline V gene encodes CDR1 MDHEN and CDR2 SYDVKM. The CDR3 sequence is CASSFSTGGAGQPQHF. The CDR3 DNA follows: TGTGCCAGCAGTTTCTCGACAGGGGGCGCGGGTCAGCCCCAGCATTTT.

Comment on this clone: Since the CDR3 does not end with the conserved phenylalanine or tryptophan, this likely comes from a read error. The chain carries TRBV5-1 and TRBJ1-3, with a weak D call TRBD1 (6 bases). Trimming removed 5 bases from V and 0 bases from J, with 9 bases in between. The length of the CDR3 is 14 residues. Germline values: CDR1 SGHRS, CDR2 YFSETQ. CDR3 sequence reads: CASSRGYSGNTIYS. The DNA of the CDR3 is TGCGCCAGCAGTAGGGGGTACTCTGGAAACACCATATATTCT.

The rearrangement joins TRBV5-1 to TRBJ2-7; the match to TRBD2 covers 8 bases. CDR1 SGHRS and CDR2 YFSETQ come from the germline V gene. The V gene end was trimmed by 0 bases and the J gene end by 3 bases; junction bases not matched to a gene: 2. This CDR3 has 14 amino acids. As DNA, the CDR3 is TGCGCCAGCAGCTTGGCCAGCGGGGGCTACGAGCAGTACTTC. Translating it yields CASSLASGGYEQYF.

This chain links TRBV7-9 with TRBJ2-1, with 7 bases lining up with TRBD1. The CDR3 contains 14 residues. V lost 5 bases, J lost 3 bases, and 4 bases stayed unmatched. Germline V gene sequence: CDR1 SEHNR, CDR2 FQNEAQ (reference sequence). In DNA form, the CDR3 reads TGTGCCAGCAGCCCGTGGGACAGCTACAATGAGCAGTTCTTC. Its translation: CASSPWDSYNEQFF.

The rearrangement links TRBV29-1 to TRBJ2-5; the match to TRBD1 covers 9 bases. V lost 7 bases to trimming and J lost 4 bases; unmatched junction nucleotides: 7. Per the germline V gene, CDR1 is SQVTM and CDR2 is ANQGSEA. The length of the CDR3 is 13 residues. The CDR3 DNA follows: TGCAGCGGTGGACAGGGGAGGGGAGAGACCCAGTACTTC. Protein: CSGGQGRGETQYF.

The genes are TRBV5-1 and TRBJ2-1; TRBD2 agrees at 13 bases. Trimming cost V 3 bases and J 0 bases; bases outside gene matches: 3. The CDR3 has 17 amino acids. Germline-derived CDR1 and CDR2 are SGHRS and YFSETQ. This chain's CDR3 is CASSWGLAGSSYNEQFF. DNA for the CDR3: TGCGCCAGCAGCTGGGGACTAGCGGGGAGCTCCTACAATGAGCAGTTCTTC.

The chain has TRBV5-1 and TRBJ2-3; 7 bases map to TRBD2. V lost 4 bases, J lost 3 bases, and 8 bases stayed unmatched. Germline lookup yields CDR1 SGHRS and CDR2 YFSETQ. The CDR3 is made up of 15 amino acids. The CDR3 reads CASSRSSGQTDTQYF. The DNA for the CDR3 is TGCGCCAGCAGCCGAAGTAGCGGGCAAACAGATACGCAGTATTTT.

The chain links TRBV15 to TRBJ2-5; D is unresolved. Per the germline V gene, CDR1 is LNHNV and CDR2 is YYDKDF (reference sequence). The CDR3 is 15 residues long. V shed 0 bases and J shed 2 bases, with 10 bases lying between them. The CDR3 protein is CATSRDSQKQETQYF. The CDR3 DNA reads TGTGCCACCAGCAGAGATTCGCAGAAACAAGAGACCCAGTACTTC.

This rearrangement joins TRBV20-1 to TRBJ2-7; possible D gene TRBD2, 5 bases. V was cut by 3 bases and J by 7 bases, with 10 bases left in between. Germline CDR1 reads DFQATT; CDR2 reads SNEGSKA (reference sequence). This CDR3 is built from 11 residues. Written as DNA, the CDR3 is TGCAGTGCTAGTACGGGGTTGGAGCAGTACTTC. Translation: CSASTGLEQYF.

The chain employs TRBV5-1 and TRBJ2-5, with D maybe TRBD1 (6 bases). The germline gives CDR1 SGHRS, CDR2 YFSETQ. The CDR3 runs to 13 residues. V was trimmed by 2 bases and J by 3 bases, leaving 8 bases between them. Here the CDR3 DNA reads TGCGCCAGCAGCTTATCAGGGGAAGAGACCCAGTACTTC. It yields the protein CASSLSGEETQYF.

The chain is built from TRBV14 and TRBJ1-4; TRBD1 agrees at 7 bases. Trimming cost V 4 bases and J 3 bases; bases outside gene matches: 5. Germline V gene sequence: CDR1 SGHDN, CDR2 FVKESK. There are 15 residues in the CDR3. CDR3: CASSPDREANEKLFF. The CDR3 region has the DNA TGTGCCAGCAGCCCTGACAGGGAGGCTAATGAAAAACTGTTTTTT.

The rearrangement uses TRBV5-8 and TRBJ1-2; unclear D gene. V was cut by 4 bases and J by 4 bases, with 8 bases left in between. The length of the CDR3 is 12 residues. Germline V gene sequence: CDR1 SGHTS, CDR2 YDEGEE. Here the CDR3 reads CASSTGGYGYTF. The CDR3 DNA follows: TGTGCCAGCAGCACCGGAGGCTATGGCTACACCTTC. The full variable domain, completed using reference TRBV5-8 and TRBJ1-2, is EAGVTQSPTHLIKTRGQQATLRCSPISGHTSVYWYQQALGLGLQFLLWYDEGEERNRGNFPPRFSGRQFPNYSSELNVNALELEDSALYLCASSTGGYGYTFGSGTRLTVV.

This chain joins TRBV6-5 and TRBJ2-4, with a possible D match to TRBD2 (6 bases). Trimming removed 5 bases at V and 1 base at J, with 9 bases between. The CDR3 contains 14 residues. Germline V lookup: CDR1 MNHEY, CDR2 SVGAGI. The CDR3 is CASSQTRAKNIQYF. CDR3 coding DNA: TGTGCCAGCAGTCAGACTAGGGCCAAAAACATTCAGTACTTC.

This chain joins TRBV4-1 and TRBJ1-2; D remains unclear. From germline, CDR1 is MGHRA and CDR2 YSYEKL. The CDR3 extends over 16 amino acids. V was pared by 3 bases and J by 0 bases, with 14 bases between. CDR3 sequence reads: CASSQVEKRPNYGYTF. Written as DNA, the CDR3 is TGCGCCAGCAGCCAGGTCGAGAAGCGGCCTAACTATGGCTACACCTTC.

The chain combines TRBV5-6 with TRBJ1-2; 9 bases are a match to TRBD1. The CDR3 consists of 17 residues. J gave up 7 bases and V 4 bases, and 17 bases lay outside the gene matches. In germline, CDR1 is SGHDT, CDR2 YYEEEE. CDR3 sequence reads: CASSLRDRALPGVGYTF. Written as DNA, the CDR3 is TGTGCCAGCAGCCTCCGGGACAGGGCCTTACCTGGGGTTGGCTACACCTTC.

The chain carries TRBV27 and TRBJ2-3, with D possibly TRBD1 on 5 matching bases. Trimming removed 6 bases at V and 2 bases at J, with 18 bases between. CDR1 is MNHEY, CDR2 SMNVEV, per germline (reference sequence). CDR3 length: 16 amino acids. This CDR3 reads CASRVSQGYPTDTQYF. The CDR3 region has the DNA TGTGCCAGCAGAGTGTCGCAGGGTTATCCCACAGATACGCAGTATTTT.

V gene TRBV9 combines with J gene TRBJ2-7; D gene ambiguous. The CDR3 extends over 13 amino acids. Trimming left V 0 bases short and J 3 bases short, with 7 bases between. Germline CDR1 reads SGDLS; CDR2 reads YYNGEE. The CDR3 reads CASSVGPVYEQYF. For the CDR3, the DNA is TGTGCCAGCAGCGTAGGTCCCGTCTACGAGCAGTACTTC.

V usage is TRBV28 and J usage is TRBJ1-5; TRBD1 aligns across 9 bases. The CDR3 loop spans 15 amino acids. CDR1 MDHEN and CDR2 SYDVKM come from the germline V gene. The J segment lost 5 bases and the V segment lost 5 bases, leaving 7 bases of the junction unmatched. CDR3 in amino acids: CASSPGTGIYQPQHF. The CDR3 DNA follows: TGTGCCAGCAGTCCCGGGACAGGGATTTATCAGCCCCAGCATTTT. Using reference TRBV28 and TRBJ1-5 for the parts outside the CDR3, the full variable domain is DVKVTQSSRYLVKRTGEKVFLECVQDMDHENMFWYRQDPGLGLRLIYFSYDVKMKEKGDIPEGYSVSREKKERFSLILESASTNQTSMYLCASSPGTGIYQPQHFGDGTRLSIL.

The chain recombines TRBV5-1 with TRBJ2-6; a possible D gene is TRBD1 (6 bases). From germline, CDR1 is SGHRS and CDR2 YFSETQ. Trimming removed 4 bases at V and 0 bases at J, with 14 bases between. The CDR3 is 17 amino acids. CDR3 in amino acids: CASSVGTTNSGANVLTF. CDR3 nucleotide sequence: TGCGCCAGCAGCGTGGGGACAACCAACTCTGGGGCCAACGTCCTGACTTTC.

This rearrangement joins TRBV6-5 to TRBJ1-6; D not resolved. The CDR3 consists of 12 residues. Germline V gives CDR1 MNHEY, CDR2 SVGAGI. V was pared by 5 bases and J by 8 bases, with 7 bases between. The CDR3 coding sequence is TGTGCCAGCAGTAAAACGGATTCACCCCTCCACTTT. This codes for CASSKTDSPLHF.

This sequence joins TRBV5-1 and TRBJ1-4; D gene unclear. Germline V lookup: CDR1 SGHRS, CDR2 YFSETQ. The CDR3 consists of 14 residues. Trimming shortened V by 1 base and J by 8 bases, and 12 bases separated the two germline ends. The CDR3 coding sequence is TGCGCCAGCAGCTTGTTTAGGGAGGCGGAAAAACTGTTTTTT. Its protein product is CASSLFREAEKLFF.

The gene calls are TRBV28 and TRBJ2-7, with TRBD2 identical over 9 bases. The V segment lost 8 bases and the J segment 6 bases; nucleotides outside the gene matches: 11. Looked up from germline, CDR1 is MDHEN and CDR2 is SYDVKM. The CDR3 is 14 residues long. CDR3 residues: CASLLSGSPSEQYF. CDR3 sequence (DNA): TGTGCCAGCCTCCTTAGCGGGAGCCCAAGCGAGCAGTACTTC.

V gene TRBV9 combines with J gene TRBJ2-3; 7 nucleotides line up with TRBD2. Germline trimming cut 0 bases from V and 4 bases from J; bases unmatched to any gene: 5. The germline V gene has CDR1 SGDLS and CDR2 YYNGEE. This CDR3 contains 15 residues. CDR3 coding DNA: TGTGCCAGCAGCGTAGGCGGGAGTCTCGCAGATACGCAGTATTTT. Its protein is CASSVGGSLADTQYF.

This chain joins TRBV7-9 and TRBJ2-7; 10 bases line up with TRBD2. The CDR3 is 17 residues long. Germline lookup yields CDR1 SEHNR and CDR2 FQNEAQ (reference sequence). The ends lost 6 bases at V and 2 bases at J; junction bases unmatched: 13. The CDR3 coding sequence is TGTGCCAGCAGTCCATTCTTTACTAGCGGGACTACCTACGAGCAGTACTTC. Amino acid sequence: CASSPFFTSGTTYEQYF.